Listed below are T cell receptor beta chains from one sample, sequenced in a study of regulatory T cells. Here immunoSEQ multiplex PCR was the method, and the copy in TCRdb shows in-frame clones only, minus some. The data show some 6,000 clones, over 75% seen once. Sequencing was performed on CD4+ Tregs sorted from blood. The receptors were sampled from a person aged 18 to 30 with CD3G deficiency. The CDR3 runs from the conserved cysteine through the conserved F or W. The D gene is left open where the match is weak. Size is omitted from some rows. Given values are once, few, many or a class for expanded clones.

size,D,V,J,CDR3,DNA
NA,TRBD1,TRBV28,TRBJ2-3,CASTGDRVGDTQYF,TGTGCCAGCACTGGGGACAGGGTAGGAGATACGCAGTATTTT
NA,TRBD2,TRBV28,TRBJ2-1,CASSPHGGGPLNEQFF,TGTGCCAGCAGCCCCCATGGGGGAGGGCCCCTCAATGAGCAGTTCTTC
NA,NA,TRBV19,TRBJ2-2,CASTGRTGTNTGELFF,TGTGCCAGTACCGGGAGGACAGGGACAAACACCGGGGAGCTGTTTTTT
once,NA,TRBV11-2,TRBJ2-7,CASSSRNREQYF,TGTGCCAGCAGCTCTAGGAATCGCGAGCAGTACTTC
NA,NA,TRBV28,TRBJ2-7,CASRPPGGRQYF,TGTGCCAGCAGGCCGCCCGGCGGGCGGCAGTACTTC
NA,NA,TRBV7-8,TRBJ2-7,CASSLGPPPYEQYF,TGTGCCAGCAGCTTAGGTCCTCCTCCCTACGAGCAGTACTTC
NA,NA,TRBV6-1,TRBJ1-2,CASSGTIPWGGYTF,TGTGCCAGCAGCGGGACAATTCCCTGGGGTGGCTACACCTTC
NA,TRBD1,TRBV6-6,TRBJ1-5,CASRIQGNQPQHF,TGTGCCAGCAGGATACAGGGGAATCAGCCCCAGCATTTT
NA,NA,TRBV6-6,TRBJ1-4,CASSYSRGAGEKLFF,TGTGCCAGCAGTTACTCGCGGGGGGCGGGTGAAAAACTGTTTTTT
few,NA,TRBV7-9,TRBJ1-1,CASSGRDGTEAFF,TGTGCCAGCAGCGGCCGGGACGGCACTGAAGCTTTCTTT
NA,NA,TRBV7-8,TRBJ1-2,CASSLIQGSYTF,TGTGCCAGCAGCCTCATCCAGGGGAGCTACACCTTC
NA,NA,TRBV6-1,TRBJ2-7,CASSEGGRDRNEQYF,TGTGCCAGCAGTGAAGGCGGCAGGGATAGGAACGAGCAGTACTTC
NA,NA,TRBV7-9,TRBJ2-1,CASSFTSLGVNEQFF,TGTGCCAGCAGTTTTACTAGCTTGGGGGTGAATGAGCAGTTCTTC
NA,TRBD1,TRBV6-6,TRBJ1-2,CASRDRAYGYTF,TGTGCCAGCAGGGACAGGGCCTATGGCTACACCTTC
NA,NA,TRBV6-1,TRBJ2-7,CASSEAYFSRLPYEQYF,TGTGCCAGCAGTGAAGCCTACTTTTCTAGACTCCCCTACGAGCAGTACTTC
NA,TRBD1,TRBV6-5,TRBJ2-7,CASSTGGLDLKQYF,TGTGCCAGCAGTACAGGGGGCCTCGATTTGAAGCAGTACTTC
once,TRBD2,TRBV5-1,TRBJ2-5,CASSSSGRETQYF,TGCGCCAGCAGCTCCAGCGGGAGAGAGACCCAGTACTTC
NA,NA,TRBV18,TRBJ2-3,CASSRGALAITDTQYF,TGTGCCAGCTCAAGAGGGGCCTTAGCCATCACAGATACGCAGTATTTT
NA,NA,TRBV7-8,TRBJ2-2,CASSQVRDRLWELFF,TGTGCCAGCAGCCAGGTCCGGGACCGCCTGTGGGAGCTGTTTTTT
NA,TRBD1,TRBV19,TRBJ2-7,CASSTQTGYEQYF,TGTGCCAGTAGTACCCAGACAGGGTACGAGCAGTACTTC
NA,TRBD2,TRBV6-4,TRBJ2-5,CASSEWGLAGGGQETQYF,TGTGCCAGCAGTGAGTGGGGACTAGCGGGGGGCGGCCAAGAGACCCAGTACTTC
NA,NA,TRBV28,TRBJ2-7,CASRGRGSTYEQYF,TGTGCCAGCAGGGGCCGGGGATCCACCTACGAGCAGTACTTC
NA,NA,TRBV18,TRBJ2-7,CASSAGLVYEQYF,TGTGCCAGCTCAGCAGGGCTCGTCTACGAGCAGTACTTC
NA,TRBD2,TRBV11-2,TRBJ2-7,CASSLDERGGEQYF,TGTGCCAGCAGCTTAGACGAGCGGGGGGGAGAGCAGTACTTC
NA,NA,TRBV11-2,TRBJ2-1,CASSLPDNEQFF,TGTGCCAGCAGCTTGCCAGATAATGAGCAGTTCTTC
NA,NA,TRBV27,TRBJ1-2,CASSFFRDSPGYTF,TGTGCCAGCAGTTTTTTCAGGGACTCTCCAGGCTACACCTTC
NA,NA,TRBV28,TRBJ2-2,CASSRIAVAIGELFF,TGTGCCAGCAGTCGCATAGCGGTCGCGATTGGGGAGCTGTTTTTT
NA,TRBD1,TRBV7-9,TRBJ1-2,CASSRQTGGAGDYTF,TGTGCCAGCAGCAGACAGACAGGGGGCGCCGGGGACTACACCTTC
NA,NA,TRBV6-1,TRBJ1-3,CASSAGTVSGNTIYF,TGTGCCAGCAGCGCCGGGACGGTCTCTGGAAACACCATATATTTT
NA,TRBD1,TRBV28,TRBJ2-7,CASSQAGQGPLGSYEQYF,TGTGCCAGCAGTCAAGCGGGACAGGGGCCCCTTGGCTCCTACGAGCAGTACTTC
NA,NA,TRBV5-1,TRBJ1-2,CASSSDGTYGYTF,TGCGCCAGCAGCTCGGACGGGACCTATGGCTACACCTTC